A selection of T cell receptor beta chains follows, all from one sample in a study of preoperative IRX-2 immunotherapy in early breast cancer. Profiling relied on immunoSEQ multiplex PCR, and the TCRdb table lists in-frame clones only, not all of them. The sample shows 30,000 or so clones, around 90% of them seen only once. This specimen was taken from a patient treated with IRX-2 immunotherapy. The receptors come from a human donor with breast cancer. Each CDR3 is given with its conserved first and last residue. Fields, in order: V gene, clone size, J gene, D gene, CDR3 DNA, CDR3 protein. The D gene is left open where the match is weak. Some rows have no size entry. The others give once, few or many, or a class for an expanded clone.

v_gene: TRBV7-9
abundance: -
j_gene: TRBJ2-5
d_gene: TRBD2
CDR3nt: TGTGCCAGCAGCGCAAGACTAGCGGTGAACCAAGAGACCCAGTACTTC
CDR3aa: CASSARLAVNQETQYF

v_gene: TRBV19
abundance: -
j_gene: TRBJ2-1
d_gene: -
CDR3nt: TGTGCCAGTAGTAGGGACTTCTACAATGAGCAGTTCTTC
CDR3aa: CASSRDFYNEQFF

v_gene: TRBV5-4
abundance: -
j_gene: TRBJ2-7
d_gene: -
CDR3nt: TGTGCCAGCAGCTTGGCGGGACGGTCCTACGAGCAGTACTTC
CDR3aa: CASSLAGRSYEQYF

v_gene: TRBV28
abundance: -
j_gene: TRBJ1-2
d_gene: -
CDR3nt: TGTGCCAGCAGTTCCGGCCGGGACTATGGCTACACCTTC
CDR3aa: CASSSGRDYGYTF

v_gene: TRBV7-2
abundance: -
j_gene: TRBJ1-5
d_gene: -
CDR3nt: TGTGCCAGCAGCCCAATCATCAATCAGCCCCAGCATTTT
CDR3aa: CASSPIINQPQHF

v_gene: TRBV5-4
abundance: -
j_gene: TRBJ2-6
d_gene: -
CDR3nt: TGTGCCAGCAGCTTGGGGGGGCTGGCTGGGGCCAACGTCCTGACTTTC
CDR3aa: CASSLGGLAGANVLTF

v_gene: TRBV19
abundance: once
j_gene: TRBJ1-5
d_gene: TRBD1
CDR3nt: TGTGCCAGTAGAGGCATAAGGACAGGGATCAATCAGCCCCAGCATTTT
CDR3aa: CASRGIRTGINQPQHF

v_gene: TRBV6-1
abundance: -
j_gene: TRBJ2-7
d_gene: -
CDR3nt: TGTGCCAGCAGTGGGTTTTATAGGGACAAAGGCTACGAGCAGTACTTC
CDR3aa: CASSGFYRDKGYEQYF

v_gene: TRBV15
abundance: few
j_gene: TRBJ1-2
d_gene: TRBD1
CDR3nt: TGTGCCACCAGCGCCGGGACAGGGTTCTATGGCTACACCTTC
CDR3aa: CATSAGTGFYGYTF

v_gene: TRBV30
abundance: -
j_gene: TRBJ1-2
d_gene: -
CDR3nt: TGTGCCTGGAGTCTTACAGGCTACACCTTC
CDR3aa: CAWSLTGYTF

v_gene: TRBV6-6
abundance: -
j_gene: TRBJ2-1
d_gene: -
CDR3nt: TGTGCCAGCAGTCTACTAGCAGGGTCCTACAATGAGCAGTTCTTC
CDR3aa: CASSLLAGSYNEQFF

v_gene: TRBV7-8
abundance: -
j_gene: TRBJ2-2
d_gene: -
CDR3nt: TGTGCCAGCAGTGGGACGAACACCGGGGAGCTGTTTTTT
CDR3aa: CASSGTNTGELFF

v_gene: TRBV27
abundance: -
j_gene: TRBJ2-1
d_gene: TRBD2
CDR3nt: TGTGCCAGCAGTCTCAGACTAGCGGGGGGAAACAATGAGCAGTTCTTC
CDR3aa: CASSLRLAGGNNEQFF

v_gene: TRBV21-1
abundance: -
j_gene: TRBJ1-1
d_gene: -
CDR3nt: TGTGCCAGCAGCAAAGGACAGGGGAACACTGAAGCTTTCTTT
CDR3aa: CASSKGQGNTEAFF

v_gene: TRBV4-1
abundance: -
j_gene: TRBJ2-1
d_gene: -
CDR3nt: TGCGCCAGCAGCCAAGTTAGCGTGGATGAGCAGTTCTTC
CDR3aa: CASSQVSVDEQFF

v_gene: TRBV27
abundance: -
j_gene: TRBJ2-1
d_gene: -
CDR3nt: TGTGCCAGCAGTTTAACCGGGAATGAGCAGTTCTTC
CDR3aa: CASSLTGNEQFF

v_gene: TRBV7-6
abundance: -
j_gene: TRBJ1-6
d_gene: TRBD1
CDR3nt: TGTGCCAGCAGCCCGGGACAGGCGGGCAATTCACCCCTCCACTTT
CDR3aa: CASSPGQAGNSPLHF

v_gene: TRBV28
abundance: -
j_gene: TRBJ1-5
d_gene: -
CDR3nt: TGTGCCAGCAGTTTATCTGCAGACTATCAGCCCCAGCATTTT
CDR3aa: CASSLSADYQPQHF

v_gene: TRBV7-9
abundance: few
j_gene: TRBJ2-3
d_gene: -
CDR3nt: TGTGCCAGCAGCTCCTTCACAGATACGCAGTATTTT
CDR3aa: CASSSFTDTQYF

v_gene: TRBV19
abundance: -
j_gene: TRBJ2-1
d_gene: TRBD2
CDR3nt: TGTGCCAGTAGTATCTTCAGCGGGAGGAAAGATGAGCAGTTCTTC
CDR3aa: CASSIFSGRKDEQFF

v_gene: TRBV5-1
abundance: -
j_gene: TRBJ2-2
d_gene: -
CDR3nt: TGCGCCAGTGGGACTGCCGTTCGTGGGGAGCTGTTTTTT
CDR3aa: CASGTAVRGELFF

v_gene: TRBV16
abundance: -
j_gene: TRBJ1-3
d_gene: TRBD1
CDR3nt: TGTGCCAGCAGGCGGGACAGAGGAAACACCATATATTTT
CDR3aa: CASRRDRGNTIYF

v_gene: TRBV12-2
abundance: -
j_gene: TRBJ1-1
d_gene: -
CDR3nt: TGTGCAAGTCGCCCCCGACAGGGGTCCACTGAAGCTTTCTTT
CDR3aa: CASRPRQGSTEAFF

v_gene: TRBV5-1
abundance: -
j_gene: TRBJ2-5
d_gene: TRBD1
CDR3nt: TGCGCCAGCAGCCTAGGGACAGCTAAAGAGACCCAGTACTTC
CDR3aa: CASSLGTAKETQYF

v_gene: TRBV13
abundance: -
j_gene: TRBJ1-6
d_gene: TRBD1
CDR3nt: TGTGCCAGCAGCTTAGAGGGACAGGGCGTCTCACCCCTCCACTTT
CDR3aa: CASSLEGQGVSPLHF

v_gene: TRBV19
abundance: few
j_gene: TRBJ1-5
d_gene: TRBD1
CDR3nt: TGTGCCAGTAGTTACGGGACAGGGAATCAGCCCCAGCATTTT
CDR3aa: CASSYGTGNQPQHF

v_gene: TRBV6-5
abundance: -
j_gene: TRBJ1-2
d_gene: TRBD1
CDR3nt: TGTGCCAGCAGGAGGCCGGGACAGGGGGCCCATGGCTACACCTTC
CDR3aa: CASRRPGQGAHGYTF

v_gene: TRBV6-5
abundance: -
j_gene: TRBJ2-2
d_gene: -
CDR3nt: TGTGCCAGCAGTCTATCTCAGGGTACCGGGGAGCTGTTTTTT
CDR3aa: CASSLSQGTGELFF

v_gene: TRBV10-3
abundance: few
j_gene: TRBJ2-5
d_gene: TRBD1
CDR3nt: TGTGCCATCAGTGAGTCCGGGACAGGGTTCGACCAAGAGACCCAGTACTTC
CDR3aa: CAISESGTGFDQETQYF

v_gene: TRBV7-9
abundance: -
j_gene: TRBJ1-5
d_gene: TRBD1
CDR3nt: TGTGCCAGCAGCCAGGACAGGGGAGCGGGGCCCCAGCATTTT
CDR3aa: CASSQDRGAGPQHF

v_gene: TRBV11-3
abundance: once
j_gene: TRBJ1-5
d_gene: -
CDR3nt: TGTGCCAGGCGGGTGGAAGGGCAGCCCCAGCATTTT
CDR3aa: CARRVEGQPQHF

v_gene: TRBV11-2
abundance: -
j_gene: TRBJ2-3
d_gene: -
CDR3nt: TGTGCCAGCAGCCCGACGAATACGCAGTATTTT
CDR3aa: CASSPTNTQYF

v_gene: TRBV5-1
abundance: -
j_gene: TRBJ2-3
d_gene: -
CDR3nt: TGCGCCAGCAGCTTGGCTGGCCCCTACACAGATACGCAGTATTTT
CDR3aa: CASSLAGPYTDTQYF

v_gene: TRBV2
abundance: once
j_gene: TRBJ2-5
d_gene: TRBD2
CDR3nt: TGTGCCAGCACCCTGGGACTAGCGGGGGCCCAAGAGACCCAGTACTTC
CDR3aa: CASTLGLAGAQETQYF

v_gene: TRBV5-8
abundance: -
j_gene: TRBJ2-3
d_gene: TRBD2
CDR3nt: TGTGCCAGCAGCTCTCGGACTAGCGGGTTTACAGATACGCAGTATTTT
CDR3aa: CASSSRTSGFTDTQYF

v_gene: TRBV7-6
abundance: -
j_gene: TRBJ2-7
d_gene: TRBD1
CDR3nt: TGTGCCAGCAGCCGTTCCGCCCGGACAGGGCTCTCCTACGAGCAGTACTTC
CDR3aa: CASSRSARTGLSYEQYF

v_gene: TRBV2
abundance: -
j_gene: TRBJ2-3
d_gene: TRBD2
CDR3nt: TGTGCCAGCAGTGAGGGCGGGGGAGATACGCAGTATTTT
CDR3aa: CASSEGGGDTQYF

v_gene: TRBV6-5
abundance: -
j_gene: TRBJ2-7
d_gene: TRBD2
CDR3nt: TGTGCCAGCAGTTCCCGGACTAGCGGGAGAGCCGAGCAGTACTTC
CDR3aa: CASSSRTSGRAEQYF

v_gene: TRBV28
abundance: -
j_gene: TRBJ1-2
d_gene: -
CDR3nt: TGTGCCAGCAGTTTCCAGGGGCTCCACTATGGCTACACCTTC
CDR3aa: CASSFQGLHYGYTF

v_gene: TRBV23-1
abundance: few
j_gene: TRBJ2-7
d_gene: -
CDR3nt: TGCGCCAGCAGTCGGATGGGGGAGGATTTCTACGAGCAGTACTTC
CDR3aa: CASSRMGEDFYEQYF

v_gene: TRBV7-9
abundance: -
j_gene: TRBJ2-7
d_gene: TRBD2
CDR3nt: TGTGCCAGCAGCGATATAGCGGGAACCTACGAGCAGTACTTC
CDR3aa: CASSDIAGTYEQYF

v_gene: TRBV25-1
abundance: -
j_gene: TRBJ1-4
d_gene: -
CDR3nt: TGTGCCAGCAGTGACGGGATAGGCCACGAAAAACTGTTTTTT
CDR3aa: CASSDGIGHEKLFF

v_gene: TRBV10-1
abundance: -
j_gene: TRBJ2-3
d_gene: TRBD2
CDR3nt: TGCGCCACCGGGACTAGTAAGGATACGCAGTATTTT
CDR3aa: CATGTSKDTQYF

v_gene: TRBV4-3
abundance: -
j_gene: TRBJ2-7
d_gene: TRBD1
CDR3nt: TGCGCCAGCAGTCAATTCTCCGGGGACAGGGCCTACGAGCAGTACTTC
CDR3aa: CASSQFSGDRAYEQYF

v_gene: TRBV19
abundance: once
j_gene: TRBJ2-7
d_gene: TRBD1
CDR3nt: TGTGCCAGTAGTATAACACAGGGGTACGAGCAGTACTTC
CDR3aa: CASSITQGYEQYF

v_gene: TRBV5-1
abundance: -
j_gene: TRBJ1-1
d_gene: -
CDR3nt: TGCGCCAGCAGCCCAGGGGTAACTGAAGCTTTCTTT
CDR3aa: CASSPGVTEAFF

v_gene: TRBV5-6
abundance: -
j_gene: TRBJ1-4
d_gene: -
CDR3nt: TGTGCCAGCAGCTACCGGGAGGGATTAGGAGCGGGTGAAAAACTGTTTTTT
CDR3aa: CASSYREGLGAGEKLFF

v_gene: TRBV5-5
abundance: -
j_gene: TRBJ1-5
d_gene: -
CDR3nt: TGTGCCAGCAGCTTAGGTGGGATTCAGCCCCAGCATTTT
CDR3aa: CASSLGGIQPQHF